The clone carrying this TCR beta chain was counted between two and nine times. Its antigen is unknown. This sample is part of a study of early T cells in non-severe SARS-CoV-2 infection. Study overall: Sequencing of unsorted whole blood was done on bulk RNA, leaving chains unpaired.

Findings and caveats of the study: Matching with VDJdb favored anti-spike CD8 responses (missing private and CD4 specificities).

Trimming removed 5 bases from V and 0 bases from J, with 11 bases in between. This CDR3 has 15 amino acids. Germline assignment: CDR1 LGHDT and CDR2 YNNKEL (reference sequence). TCRdb called the 5' RACE reads again in MiXCR, with one record for every CDR3 protein. The sample has about 29,000 distinct CDR3 sequences, 4.5% seen once. The chain combines TRBV3-1 with TRBJ2-1; D ambiguous. Sequencing was performed on whole blood. The clonotype comes from an adult who was a healthcare worker with PCR-confirmed SARS-CoV-2 infection or an uninfected control (not recorded which). The CDR3 loop reads CASSLDLNSYNEQFF. For the CDR3, the DNA is TGTGCCAGCAGCTTAGACCTAAACTCCTACAATGAGCAGTTCTTC.